Below are 24 T cell receptor beta chains sequenced from a single sample in a study of vaccination and CD4 T cells after COVID-19. Treatment meaning: roughly 11-day PBMC culture with coronavirus spike peptide pools or control peptides (ViraFEST assay). With the Oncomine TCR Beta short-read assay, DNA from cultured CD4+ T cells was sequenced. MiXCR, run by TCRdb on the PCR reads, gives a single entry per CDR3 protein. Of more than 15,000 distinct CDR3 sequences in the sample, 42% were seen once. No antigen has been identified for these receptors. The source material was CD4+ T cells from blood, cultured in vitro, sampled before SARS-CoV-2 vaccination. The receptors stem from a human donor who received a COVID-19 vaccine.

This chain connects TRBV5-4 to TRBJ2-5; 9 bases fit TRBD2. The CDR3 length is 18 residues. J gave up 0 bases and V 4 bases, and 13 bases lay outside the gene matches. Germline V gene lookup returns CDR1 SGHNT and CDR2 YYREEE (reference sequence). The CDR3 protein is CASSLGPAGGSYQETQYF. In DNA form, the CDR3 reads TGTGCCAGCAGCCTGGGGCCAGCGGGGGGCTCGTACCAAGAGACCCAGTACTTC.

This clonotype was counted only a few times. This chain links TRBV19 with TRBJ2-4, with a possible D match to TRBD1 (6 bases). CDR1 and CDR2 from the germline V gene are LNHDA and SQIVND (reference sequence). The CDR3 length is 15 residues. Trimming cost V 5 bases and J 3 bases, with 14 bases left between them. The CDR3, as DNA: TGTGCCAGTAGTGAATTACAGGGAGACAAAAACATTCAGTACTTC. Residues: CASSELQGDKNIQYF.

V gene TRBV20-1 combines with J gene TRBJ2-7, with 12 bases aligning to TRBD1. The CDR3 spans 16 residues. Germline values: CDR1 DFQATT, CDR2 SNEGSKA (reference sequence). J gave up 4 bases and V 0 bases, and 7 bases lay outside the gene matches. Written as DNA, the CDR3 is TGCAGTGCTAGAGATACCGGGACAGGGGGCTTATACGAGCAGTACTTC. As protein: CSARDTGTGGLYEQYF.

This clonotype has more than one count but fewer than ten. The rearrangement uses TRBV6-1 and TRBJ1-5, with 8 bases matching TRBD1. Germline-derived CDR1 and CDR2 are MNHNS and SASEGT. There are 17 residues in the CDR3. The trim removed 7 bases at V and 7 bases at J, leaving 18 bases unmatched. CDR3 nucleotide sequence: TGTGCCAGCACCAGAGGGGTGACAGGGGCCCCCGGGCAGCCCCAGCATTTT. Translated, it gives CASTRGVTGAPGQPQHF.

The J gene is TRBJ2-5, the V gene TRBV5-4, with 8 bases matching TRBD2. With V trimmed by 5 bases and J by 0 bases, 6 bases remained unmatched. The CDR3 totals 15 residues. Germline CDR1 is SGHNT and CDR2 is YYREEE (reference sequence). CDR3 in DNA: TGTGCCAGCAGGGGGCGGCGGGGGGACCAAGAGACCCAGTACTTC. Protein product: CASRGRRGDQETQYF. Filled out from reference TRBV5-4 and TRBJ2-5, the complete variable domain reads ETGVTQSPTHLIKTRGQQVTLRCSSQSGHNTVSWYQQALGQGPQFIFQYYREEENGRGNFPPRFSGLQFPNYSSELNVNALELDDSALYLCASRGRRGDQETQYFGPGTRLLVL.

The V and J genes are TRBV6-2 or TRBV6-3 and TRBJ1-2, with 12 bases identical to TRBD1. The germline CDR1 and CDR2 sequences are MNHEY and SVGEGT. V lost 0 bases, J lost 3 bases, and 2 bases stayed unmatched. The CDR3 totals 16 residues. CDR3 amino acids: CASSYSGTGGYYGYTF. The CDR3 nucleotides read TGTGCCAGCAGTTACTCCGGGACAGGGGGCTACTATGGCTACACCTTC.

By its share, this clonotype is large. V usage is TRBV20-1 and J usage is TRBJ2-5; D is perhaps TRBD2 (6 bases). Per germline, CDR1 DFQATT and CDR2 SNEGSKA (reference sequence). The CDR3 has 15 amino acids. V gave up 4 bases and J gave up 5 bases, with 20 bases separating them. CDR3 sequence (DNA): TGCAGTGCTACCCTCTCCGGGGGACCCCGGGAGACCCAGTACTTC. Residues: CSATLSGGPRETQYF.

J is TRBJ2-3 and V is TRBV18, with D perhaps matching TRBD2 (7 bases). Trimming stripped 2 bases from V and 5 bases from J, with 14 bases between. This CDR3 is built from 15 residues. Germline assignment: CDR1 KGHSH and CDR2 LQKENI. The CDR3 spells CASSPGRGAGDTQYF. CDR3 in DNA: TGTGCCAGCTCACCAGGTCGGGGGGCAGGAGATACGCAGTATTTT. The whole variable domain, filled in from reference TRBV18 and TRBJ2-3, reads NAGVMQNPRHLVRRRGQEARLRCSPMKGHSHVYWYRQLPEEGLKFMVYLQKENIIDESGMPKERFSAEFPKEGPSILRIQQVVRGDSAAYFCASSPGRGAGDTQYFGPGTRLTVL.

The chain couples TRBV20-1 to TRBJ2-1; unclear D gene. The CDR3 has 13 amino acids. The germline V gene encodes CDR1 DFQATT and CDR2 SNEGSKA (reference sequence). Trimming shortened V by 3 bases and J by 7 bases, and 13 bases separated the two germline ends. Written as DNA, the CDR3 is TGCAGTGCTAGGGTCTGGAAAGGGAATGAGCAGTTCTTC. Its translation: CSARVWKGNEQFF.

In this sample, this clonotype turned up a few times. This chain links TRBV11-2 with TRBJ1-1; 8 bases align to TRBD1. Germline values: CDR1 SGHAT, CDR2 FQNNGV. After removal of 2 bases from V and 1 base from J, the junction contained 9 bases not matched to a gene. The length of the CDR3 is 17 residues. The CDR3 loop reads CASSLLFGQGRNTEAFF. The CDR3 nucleotides are TGTGCCAGCAGCTTATTATTTGGACAGGGAAGGAACACTGAAGCTTTCTTT.

This clonotype was observed a single time. The CDR3 DNA sequence: TGTGCCAGCAGTTACGGGTTTGCGGCGGGGGAAGAGACCCAGTACTTC. The encoded protein is CASSYGFAAGEETQYF. This rearrangement joins TRBV12-3 or TRBV12-4 to TRBJ2-5; 7 bases fit TRBD2. V was pared by 4 bases and J by 3 bases, with 11 bases of the junction left unmatched. The CDR3 is 16 amino acids.

Only a few counts were recorded for this clonotype. The chain is built from TRBV30 and TRBJ1-5; 7 bases agree with TRBD1. The CDR3 extends over 16 amino acids. Germline loops: CDR1 GTSNPN, CDR2 SVGIG (reference sequence). Trimming took 3 bases from V and 0 from J; bases not matched to a gene: 8. The DNA for the CDR3 is TGTGCCTGGAGCCCAATGGGGACAGATAGCAATCAGCCCCAGCATTTT. It encodes CAWSPMGTDSNQPQHF. The full variable domain, in which reference TRBV30 and TRBJ1-5 provide the parts outside the CDR3, is SQTIHQWPATLVQPVGSPLSLECTVEGTSNPNLYWYRQAAGRGLQLLFYSVGIGQISSEVPQNLSASRPQDRQFILSSKKLLLSDSGFYLCAWSPMGTDSNQPQHFGDGTRLSIL.

The rearrangement links TRBV12-3 or TRBV12-4 to TRBJ2-2, with TRBD2 identical over 7 bases. This CDR3 contains 18 residues. The V gene end was trimmed by 6 bases and the J gene end by 6 bases; junction bases not matched to a gene: 19. The DNA of the CDR3 is TGTGCCAGCAGGTCAAGGGCGGGGGAATCAGAATGGGCCGGGGAGCTGTTTTTT. Translated: CASRSRAGESEWAGELFF.

This clonotype was counted only a few times. This chain uses TRBV2 with TRBJ1-1; 7 bases are shared with TRBD1. CDR1 SNHLY and CDR2 FYNNEI come from the germline V gene. This CDR3 region has 12 residues. J was trimmed by 11 bases and V by 6 bases; bases with no gene match: 9. CDR3 loop: CASSLNQGVAFF. CDR3 DNA sequence: TGTGCCAGCAGCTTAAACCAGGGGGTTGCTTTCTTT.

This clonotype was observed a few times. The chain links TRBV27 to TRBJ2-2, with 9 bases fitting TRBD1. The ends lost 0 bases at V and 8 bases at J; junction bases unmatched: 13. Germline loops: CDR1 MNHEY, CDR2 SMNVEV (reference sequence). This CDR3 has 18 amino acids. Here the CDR3 DNA reads TGTGCCAGCAGTTTATCGACCCGGGGACAGGGATTTTGGGGGGAGCTGTTTTTT. Protein product: CASSLSTRGQGFWGELFF.

V gene TRBV5-1 combines with J gene TRBJ1-1; D may be TRBD1 (5 bases). Trimming stripped 0 bases from V and 2 bases from J, with 14 bases between. This CDR3 comprises 16 residues. Germline-derived CDR1 and CDR2 are SGHRS and YFSETQ. The CDR3 sequence: CASSLVGGRLNTEAFF. CDR3 sequence (DNA): TGCGCCAGCAGCTTGGTGGGGGGTAGATTAAACACTGAAGCTTTCTTT.

The V and J genes are TRBV2 and TRBJ1-2, with TRBD1 matching 8 bases. This CDR3 contains 14 residues. Germline V lookup: CDR1 SNHLY, CDR2 FYNNEI. The V and J ends lost 7 bases and 4 bases, in that order; junction bases with no gene match: 8. Here the CDR3 DNA reads TGTGCCAGCAAAGGCAGACAGGGGACCTATGGCTACACCTTC. This translates into CASKGRQGTYGYTF.

This chain joins TRBV9 and TRBJ2-2, with 7 bases lining up with TRBD1. The CDR3 runs 13 residues. The V and J ends lost 4 bases and 8 bases, in that order; junction bases with no gene match: 5. CDR1 and CDR2 (germline): SGDLS, YYNGEE. Here the CDR3 reads CASSPRQGGELFF. CDR3 DNA: TGTGCCAGCAGCCCCCGACAGGGTGGGGAGCTGTTTTTT. Full variable domain (missing parts from reference TRBV9 and TRBJ2-2): DSGVTQTPKHLITATGQRVTLRCSPRSGDLSVYWYQQSLDQGLQFLIQYYNGEERAKGNILERFSAQQFPDLHSELNLSSLELGDSALYFCASSPRQGGELFFGEGSRLTVL.

This clonotype has only a few counts. V and J are TRBV30 and TRBJ2-5, with D possibly TRBD1 on 6 matching bases. From germline, CDR1 is GTSNPN and CDR2 SVGIG (reference sequence). This CDR3 comprises 14 residues. Trimming took off 0 bases at V and 6 bases at J, with 14 bases between the two ends. The CDR3 protein is CAWSVQQGVKTQYF. The CDR3 nucleotides read TGTGCCTGGAGTGTACAACAGGGTGTAAAGACCCAGTACTTC.

This clonotype was counted a few times. The chain links TRBV20-1 to TRBJ2-2; 8 bases are shared with TRBD2. V trimming: 3 bases; J trimming: 4 bases; junction bases outside the gene matches: 4. CDR1 and CDR2 (germline): DFQATT, SNEGSKA (reference sequence). This CDR3 region has 14 residues. The CDR3 sequence: CSASFGGGTGELFF. CDR3 sequence (DNA): TGCAGTGCTAGCTTCGGGGGGGGCACCGGGGAGCTGTTTTTT.

J is TRBJ1-4 and V is TRBV11-3; no reliable D call. CDR1 is SGHNT, CDR2 YENEEA, per germline. V lost 7 bases to trimming and J lost 0 bases, with 9 bases between them. The CDR3 extends over 14 amino acids. The CDR3 spells CASTLGSTNEKLFF. CDR3 coding DNA: TGTGCCAGCACTTTGGGGTCAACTAATGAAAAACTGTTTTTT.

This clonotype has only one observation. This chain connects TRBV2 to TRBJ2-3; TRBD2 matches at 10 bases. The length of the CDR3 is 17 residues. The germline CDR1 and CDR2 sequences are SNHLY and FYNNEI. With 6 bases clipped from V and 6 bases from J, the junction kept 15 bases outside the gene matches. The CDR3, as DNA: TGTGCCAGCAGCGGGCCTCCAGCGGGGGGGAGTATGGATACGCAGTATTTT. Its protein is CASSGPPAGGSMDTQYF.

The chain recombines TRBV10-3 with TRBJ2-2; TRBD2 aligns across 12 bases. CDR1 and CDR2 (germline): ENHRY, SYGVKD. The length of the CDR3 is 18 residues. J was trimmed by 5 bases and V by 3 bases; bases with no gene match: 10. This CDR3 reads CAISEILAGGPGTGELFF. The DNA of the CDR3 is TGTGCCATCAGTGAAATCCTAGCGGGGGGGCCGGGAACCGGGGAGCTGTTTTTT.

The rearrangement uses TRBV3-1 and TRBJ2-3, with D perhaps matching TRBD2 (5 bases). Germline V gene data show CDR1 as LGHDT and CDR2 as YNNKEL (reference sequence). The CDR3 runs to 16 residues. The ends were cut back, 0 bases at V and 1 base at J, with 11 bases in the middle. The DNA of the CDR3 is TGTGCCAGCAGCCAAGAGGGCGGACTTCGCACAGATACGCAGTATTTT. Amino acid sequence: CASSQEGGLRTDTQYF.